The T cell receptor (beta chain) described here comes from a study of blood T cell repertoires in COVID-19. Study-level information: Researchers got acute and convalescent COVID-19 samples from the United States, Italy and Spain.

In the original analysis: It was from reference gene primer amplification that nucleated cell counts were estimated. Some clones are missing from TCRdb's copy, which holds only in-frame ones; the method was immunoSEQ multiplex PCR. From that table come the V and J calls and clone size; the DNA was used to work out D and trimming. The top ten clones hold approximately 10% of a sample with about 120,000 clones, over 80% of them seen once. V dropped 4 bases and J dropped 7; count of bases not matched to a gene: 4. Germline-derived CDR1 and CDR2 are MNHNS and SASEGT. The CDR3 length is 12 residues. Sequenced material: peripheral blood. The sequence came from a man between 60 and 75 years old with acute or convalescent COVID-19. V is TRBV6-1 and J is TRBJ2-7; the match to TRBD1 covers 7 bases. CDR3 DNA sequence: TGTGCCAGCAGTGCGACAGGGTTAGAGCAGTACTTC. This codes for CASSATGLEQYF.